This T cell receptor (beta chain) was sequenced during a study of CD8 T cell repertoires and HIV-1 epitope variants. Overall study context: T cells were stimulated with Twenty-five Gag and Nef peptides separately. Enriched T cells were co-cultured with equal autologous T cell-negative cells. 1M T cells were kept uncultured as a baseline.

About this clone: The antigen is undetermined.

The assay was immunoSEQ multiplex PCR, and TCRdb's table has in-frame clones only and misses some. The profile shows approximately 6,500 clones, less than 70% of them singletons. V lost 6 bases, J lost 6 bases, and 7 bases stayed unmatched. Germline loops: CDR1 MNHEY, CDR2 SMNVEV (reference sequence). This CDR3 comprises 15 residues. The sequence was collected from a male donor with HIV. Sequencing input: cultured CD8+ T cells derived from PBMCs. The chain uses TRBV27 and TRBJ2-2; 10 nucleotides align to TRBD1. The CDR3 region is CASSPGTGVPGELFF. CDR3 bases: TGTGCCAGCAGCCCAGGGACAGGGGTTCCCGGGGAGCTGTTTTTT.